This T cell receptor beta chain was sequenced for a study of tissue T cells after allogeneic stem cell transplantation. Method: immunoSEQ multiplex PCR; TCRdb's copy keeps in-frame clones and lacks some. The sample lists about 28,000 clones, roughly 85% occurring once. Whole-study findings and limits: Anatomically similar tissues had similar TCR repertoires within each patient.

Germline CDR1 and CDR2: MNHEY and SMNVEV (reference sequence). The CDR3 extends over 13 amino acids. V gave up 0 bases and J gave up 3 bases, with 5 bases separating them. This clone appeared a few times. Its antigen is unidentified. The rearrangement joins TRBV27 to TRBJ1-1; D is unclear. The specimen comprised blood, sampled before transplantation. This sequence was found in a woman aged 18-49 years who later had graft-versus-host disease after an allogeneic stem cell transplant. Here the CDR3 reads CASSLSRDTEAFF. For the CDR3, the DNA is TGTGCCAGCAGTTTATCCCGGGACACTGAAGCTTTCTTT.